This record covers a single T cell receptor beta chain. Its antigen remains unidentified. The entry originates in a study of vaccination and CD4 T cells after COVID-19. About the study: Treatment of control cultures consisted of a CEFX pool, an HIV-1 Nef pool, or no peptide. Study results and caveats: This study had few convalescent patients and no early post-infection samples. Median SARS-CoV-2-reactive clonotype numbers went from around 20 to 38; this increase was not significant.

Germline CDR1 and CDR2: LNHDA and SQIVND (reference sequence). The V end was cut by 6 bases, the J end by 0 bases, with 4 bases between. The CDR3 consists of 12 residues. The Oncomine TCR Beta short-read assay was applied to DNA of cultured CD4+ T cells. MiXCR, run by TCRdb on the PCR reads, gives a single entry per CDR3 protein. The sample yields about 15,000 distinct CDR3 sequences, around 70% seen once. Specified treatment: roughly 11-day PBMC culture with coronavirus spike peptide pools or control peptides (ViraFEST assay). From the approximately 10-day cultures, CD4+ T cells were isolated by negative selection.

The specimen sequenced was CD4+ T cells from blood, cultured in vitro. This TCR derives from a human donor who had recovered from COVID-19. This chain uses TRBV19 with TRBJ2-3; D gene uncertain. DNA for the CDR3: TGTGCCAGTAGCGCTAGCACAGATACGCAGTATTTT. Protein product: CASSASTDTQYF.